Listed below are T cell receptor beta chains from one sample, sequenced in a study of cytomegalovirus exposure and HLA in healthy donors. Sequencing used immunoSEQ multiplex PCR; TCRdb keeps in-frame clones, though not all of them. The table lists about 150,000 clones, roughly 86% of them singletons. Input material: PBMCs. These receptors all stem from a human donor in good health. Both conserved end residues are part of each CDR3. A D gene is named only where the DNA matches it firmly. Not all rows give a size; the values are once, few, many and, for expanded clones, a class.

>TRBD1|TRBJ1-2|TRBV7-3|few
TGTGCCAGCAGCCCCGGGACAGGAGGCTACACCTTC
CASSPGTGGYTF
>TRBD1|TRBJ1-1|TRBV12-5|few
TGTGCTAGTGGGGGACAGGGGGGGACTGAAGCTTTCTTT
CASGGQGGTEAFF
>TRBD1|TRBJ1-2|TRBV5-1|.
TGCGCCAGCAGCTTGGTGGGACAGGGCTTATCGGGTGGCTACACCTTC
CASSLVGQGLSGGYTF
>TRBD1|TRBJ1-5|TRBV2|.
TGTGCCAGCAGGTACGGGACAGGGGGAGCTCAGCCCCAGCATTTT
CASRYGTGGAQPQHF
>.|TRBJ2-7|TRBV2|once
TGTGCCAGCAGCCGGGGATACGAGCAGTACTTC
CASSRGYEQYF
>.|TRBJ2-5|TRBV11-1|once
TGTGCCAGCAGCTTGAACAGGGTGGAGACCCAGTACTTC
CASSLNRVETQYF
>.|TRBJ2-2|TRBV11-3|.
TGTGCCAGCAGCTGGCCGGGGACCGGGGAGCTGTTTTTT
CASSWPGTGELFF
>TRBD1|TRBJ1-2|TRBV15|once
TGTGCCACCAGAGTAGAAAGGGGGCTCAACTATGGCTACACCTTC
CATRVERGLNYGYTF
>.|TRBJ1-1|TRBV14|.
TGTGCCAGCAGCCAACAGGGGCTCGGGAACACTGAAGCTTTCTTT
CASSQQGLGNTEAFF
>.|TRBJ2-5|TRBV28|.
TGTGCCAGCAGTTTATGGGCAGTCGGGGAGACCCAGTACTTC
CASSLWAVGETQYF
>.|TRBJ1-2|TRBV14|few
TGTGCCAGCAGCCGACATCAGGGTAACTATGGCTACACCTTC
CASSRHQGNYGYTF
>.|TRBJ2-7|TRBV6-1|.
TGTGCCAGCAGCCAGGGGTGGCAGCTCTACGAGCAGTACTTC
CASSQGWQLYEQYF
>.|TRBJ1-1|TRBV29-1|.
TGCAGCGGGACCCAGGGGTGGGGGAACACTGAAGCTTTCTTT
CSGTQGWGNTEAFF
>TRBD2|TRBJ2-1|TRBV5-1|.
TGCGCCAGCAGCTTGGCAGCGGGGGGCCCCTACAATGAGCAGTTCTTC
CASSLAAGGPYNEQFF
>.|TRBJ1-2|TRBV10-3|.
TGTGCCATCAGTGATTCGGGGAGAGCTAACTATGGCTACACCTTC
CAISDSGRANYGYTF
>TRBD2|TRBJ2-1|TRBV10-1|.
TGCGCCAGCAGTCCCGGGACTAGCAAATACAATGAGCAGTTCTTC
CASSPGTSKYNEQFF
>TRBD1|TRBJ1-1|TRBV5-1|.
TGCGCCAGCAGCTCAAGCCGGGACAGGGCAACTGAAGCTTTCTTT
CASSSSRDRATEAFF
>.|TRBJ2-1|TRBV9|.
TGTGCCAGCAGCGCCCAGACAGGCGGTGGGGTAGAGCAGTTCTTC
CASSAQTGGGVEQFF
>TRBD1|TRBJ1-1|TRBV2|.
TGTGCCAGCAGCGGCACCTTGGGACAGCTAGGCCTTGAAGCTTTCTTT
CASSGTLGQLGLEAFF
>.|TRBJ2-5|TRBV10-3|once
TGTGCCATCAGTGAGTCGTTTGTGGGAGTGGAGACCCAGTACTTC
CAISESFVGVETQYF
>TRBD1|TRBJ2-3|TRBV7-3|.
TGTGCCAGCAGCCTCTGGACAGGTGCTGCGGATACGCAGTATTTT
CASSLWTGAADTQYF
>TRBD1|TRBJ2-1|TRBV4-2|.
TGTGCCAGCAGCCCCACCTGGACAGGCTTCACTGAGCAGTTCTTC
CASSPTWTGFTEQFF
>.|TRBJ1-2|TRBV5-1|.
TGCGCCAGCAGATCCATGGGGCAGCTAAACTATGGCTACACCTTC
CASRSMGQLNYGYTF
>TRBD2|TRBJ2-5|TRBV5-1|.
TGCGCCAGCAGGACTAGCGGGGGGCCGGTTCAAGAGACCCAGTACTTC
CASRTSGGPVQETQYF
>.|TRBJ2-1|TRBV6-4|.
TGTGCCAGCAGTGCGGGGGATTCTAACAATGAGCAGTTCTTC
CASSAGDSNNEQFF
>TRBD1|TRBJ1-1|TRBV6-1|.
TGTGCCAGTTCCAGGGACAGGGCACTGAACACTGAAGCTTTCTTT
CASSRDRALNTEAFF
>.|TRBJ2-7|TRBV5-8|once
TGTGCCAGCAGCTTGAGACAGTTCTCCTACGAGCAGTACTTC
CASSLRQFSYEQYF
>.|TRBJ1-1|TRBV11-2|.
TGTGCCAGCAGGAGGGGGGGGAACACTGAAGCTTTCTTT
CASRRGGNTEAFF
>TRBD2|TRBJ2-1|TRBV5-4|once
TGTGCCAGCAGCTTGGTGGGACTAGGTATGGGGAATGAGCAGTTCTTC
CASSLVGLGMGNEQFF
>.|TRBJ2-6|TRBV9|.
TGTGCCAGCAGCGCACAGTCATCCTCTGGGGCCAACGTCCTGACTTTC
CASSAQSSSGANVLTF
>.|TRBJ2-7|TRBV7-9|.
TGTGCCAGCAGCCCATCGTCCGAGCACTCCTACGAGCAGTACTTC
CASSPSSEHSYEQYF
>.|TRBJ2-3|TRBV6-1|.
TGTGCCAGCCAATACGGAGCAGATACGCAGTATTTT
CASQYGADTQYF
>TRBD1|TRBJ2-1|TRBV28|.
TGTGCCAGCAGTTTAGGACAGGTATATCCTTCAATATACAATGAGCAGTTCTTC
CASSLGQVYPSIYNEQFF
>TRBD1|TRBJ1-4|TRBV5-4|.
TGTGCCAGCAGCTTGGGAAGCAGGGGGTTGAATGAAAAACTGTTTTTT
CASSLGSRGLNEKLFF
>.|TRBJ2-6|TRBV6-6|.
TGTGCCAGCAGTAACATTAACTCTGGGGCCAACGTCCTGACTTTC
CASSNINSGANVLTF
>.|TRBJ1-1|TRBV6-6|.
TGTGCCAGCAGTTACTCGGCAGGGTTGAACACTGAAGCTTTCTTT
CASSYSAGLNTEAFF
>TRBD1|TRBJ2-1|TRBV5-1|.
TGCGCCAGCAGCACTGACTCAGGGGGCTTGAATGAGCAGTTCTTC
CASSTDSGGLNEQFF
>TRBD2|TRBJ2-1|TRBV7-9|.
TGTGCCAGCAGCTCTTACTGGACTAGCGGGAGGTTCTCCTACAATGAGCAGTTCTTC
CASSSYWTSGRFSYNEQFF
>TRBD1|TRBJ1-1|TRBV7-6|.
TGTGCCAGCAGCTTACGGACAGGAAAAGTCGACACTGAAGCTTTCTTT
CASSLRTGKVDTEAFF
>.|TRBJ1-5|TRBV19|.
TGTGCCAGTAGTCCGGATCTCGGACTTAGCAATCAGCCCCAGCATTTT
CASSPDLGLSNQPQHF
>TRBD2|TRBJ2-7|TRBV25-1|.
TGTGCCAGCAGTGAGCTAGCGGACTCCTACGAGCAGTACTTC
CASSELADSYEQYF
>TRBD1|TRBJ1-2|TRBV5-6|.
TGTGCCAGCAGCCCAAGGGGGCCCAAGGGGGCAGGAATCTATGGCTACACCTTC
CASSPRGPKGAGIYGYTF
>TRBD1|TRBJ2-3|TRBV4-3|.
TGCGCCAGCGCAGGGGGAACTAGCACAGATACGCAGTATTTT
CASAGGTSTDTQYF
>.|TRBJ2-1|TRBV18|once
TGTGCCAGCTCACCCCAGGGTTTGAGTAATGAGCAGTTCTTC
CASSPQGLSNEQFF
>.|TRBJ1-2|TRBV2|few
TGTGCCAGCAGTGATGAGGGTCCCTATGGCTACACCTTC
CASSDEGPYGYTF
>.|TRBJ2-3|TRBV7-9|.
TGTGCCAGCAGCTTAGACTGGCGGGGCACAGATACGCAGTATTTT
CASSLDWRGTDTQYF